Following are 3 T cell receptor beta chains from one sample sequenced in a study of cytomegalovirus exposure and HLA in healthy donors. Sequenced by immunoSEQ multiplex PCR; TCRdb stores in-frame clones only, minus some. This sample yields about 95,000 clones, of which around 85% are seen a single time; about 20% belongs to the top ten. The source material was PBMCs. The receptors derive from a man between 18 and 29 years old in good health and CMV-seropositive.

CDR3 residues: CSAGDDGGGYNEQFF. The CDR3 DNA reads as TGCAGCGCCGGAGATGACGGTGGGGGGTACAATGAGCAGTTCTTC. The chain combines TRBV29-1 with TRBJ2-1, with a tentative D call TRBD2 (6 bases). The CDR3 contains 15 residues. V was shortened by 7 bases and J by 4 bases, with 20 bases between the two germline ends. Germline V lookup: CDR1 SQVTM, CDR2 ANQGSEA.

The chain links TRBV28 to TRBJ2-7, with 12 bases lining up with TRBD2. Germline V gives CDR1 MDHEN, CDR2 SYDVKM. V lost 4 bases to trimming and J lost 2 bases; unmatched junction nucleotides: 3. The CDR3 length is 15 residues. This CDR3 is CASSYGLAGPYEQYF. The CDR3 DNA sequence: TGTGCCAGCAGTTACGGACTAGCGGGACCCTACGAGCAGTACTTC.

V is TRBV28 and J is TRBJ2-7; 11 positions agree with TRBD2. Germline V gene sequence: CDR1 MDHEN, CDR2 SYDVKM. The length of the CDR3 is 15 residues. V trimming: 4 bases; J trimming: 7 bases; junction bases outside the gene matches: 9. The CDR3 here is CASSSTPGLAEEQYF. The CDR3 nucleotides are TGTGCCAGCAGTTCCACACCGGGACTAGCGGAGGAGCAGTACTTC.